A single sample is the source of the 16 T cell receptor beta chains below, sequenced in a study of CD8 T cells in acute hepatitis C reinfection. Using immunoSEQ multiplex PCR, the repertoire was profiled, and TCRdb retains in-frame clones only, with some absent. The table has about 38,000 clones, just under 90% seen once. Time point reported: naive CD8 control sorted from an acute-time-point sample. The sequenced sample consisted of naive CD8+ T cells from PBMCs. Receptor source: a man aged 25-45 years with chronic hepatitis C.

V gene TRBV13 combines with J gene TRBJ2-5; D assignment may be TRBD1 or TRBD2 (7 bases each). CDR1 and CDR2 from the germline V gene are PRHDT and FYEKMQ (reference sequence). The CDR3 runs to 15 residues. The V end lost 5 bases, the J end lost 5 bases, and 18 bases lay between the germline ends. The CDR3 sequence is CASSAGGGGRETQYF. The CDR3 DNA is TGTGCCAGCAGCGCAGGGGGAGGGGGTCGGGAGACCCAGTACTTC.

The sample holds a few counts of this clone. The V and J genes are TRBV2 and TRBJ1-1; 9 nucleotides match TRBD1. This CDR3 spans 13 amino acids. V gave up 6 bases and J gave up 6 bases; unmatched junction bases: 5. In germline, CDR1 is SNHLY, CDR2 FYNNEI. The CDR3 sequence is CASSRTGDPEAFF. CDR3 sequence (DNA): TGTGCCAGCAGCAGGACAGGGGACCCTGAAGCTTTCTTT. The full variable domain, rest sourced from reference TRBV2 and TRBJ1-1, is EPEVTQTPSHQVTQMGQEVILRCVPISNHLYFYWYRQILGQKVEFLVSFYNNEISEKSEIFDDQFSVERPDGSNFTLKIRSTKLEDSAMYFCASSRTGDPEAFFGQGTRLTVV.

CDR3 bases: TGTGCCAGTAGTATAGCCGGATCCGGCTATGGCTACACCTTC. Protein product: CASSIAGSGYGYTF. V and J are TRBV19 and TRBJ1-2; D is uncertain. Germline lookup yields CDR1 LNHDA and CDR2 SQIVND (reference sequence). The CDR3 is 14 amino acids. Trimming stripped 1 base from V and 4 bases from J, with 10 bases between. The full variable domain, its missing parts supplied by reference TRBV19 and TRBJ1-2, is DGGITQSPKYLFRKEGQNVTLSCEQNLNHDAMYWYRQDPGQGLRLIYYSQIVNDFQKGDIAEGYSVSREKKESFPLTVTSAQKNPTAFYLCASSIAGSGYGYTFGSGTRLTVV.

The chain is built from TRBV30 and TRBJ1-5; TRBD1 matches 7 bases. Trimming cost V 0 bases and J 5 bases; bases outside gene matches: 4. From germline, CDR1 is GTSNPN and CDR2 SVGIG (reference sequence). The CDR3 covers 14 residues. The DNA for the CDR3 is TGTGCCTGGAGTGTTCGACAGGGCGATCAGCCCCAGCATTTT. Encoded protein: CAWSVRQGDQPQHF.

This chain connects TRBV10-3 to TRBJ1-5; possible D gene TRBD1, 5 bases. Trimming stripped 3 bases from V and 6 bases from J, with 9 bases between. The CDR3 runs to 13 residues. The germline CDR1 and CDR2 sequences are ENHRY and SYGVKD. CDR3 amino acids: CAISDLGGQPQHF. CDR3 DNA: TGTGCCATCAGTGATTTGGGGGGTCAGCCCCAGCATTTT.

The V gene is TRBV9, the J gene TRBJ2-5, with D perhaps assigned TRBD1 or TRBD2 (5 bases each). This CDR3 has 15 residues. Germline CDR1 SGDLS, CDR2 YYNGEE. V lost 4 bases and J 1 base, leaving 14 bases between the germline ends. The CDR3: CASSPSGTSQETQYF. In nucleotides, the CDR3 is TGTGCCAGCAGCCCATCTGGGACCAGCCAAGAGACCCAGTACTTC.

The rearrangement uses TRBV10-3 and TRBJ2-7; tentative D call: TRBD1 (5 bases). The CDR3 has 13 amino acids. Germline CDR1 and CDR2: ENHRY and SYGVKD. V lost 6 bases to trimming and J lost 5 bases, with 14 bases between them. CDR3 bases: TGTGCCATCAGGGACCAGGGTACCCACGAGCAGTACTTC. Translation gives CAIRDQGTHEQYF.

This rearrangement joins TRBV19 to TRBJ1-5; TRBD1 aligns across 8 bases. The CDR3 runs 13 residues. V gave up 8 bases and J gave up 3 bases; unmatched junction bases: 3. Germline lookup yields CDR1 LNHDA and CDR2 SQIVND (reference sequence). CDR3 DNA: TGTGCCAGTTGGACAGGGCCCAATCAGCCCCAGCATTTT. Protein sequence: CASWTGPNQPQHF.

The rearrangement joins TRBV6-5 to TRBJ1-2; possible D gene TRBD1, 6 bases. There are 14 residues in the CDR3. Germline CDR1 MNHEY, CDR2 SVGAGI. Trimming took 2 bases from V and 2 from J, leaving 9 bases between them. CDR3 DNA: TGTGCCAGCAGTTACGAGGGGGGGAACTATGGCTACACCTTC. Protein sequence: CASSYEGGNYGYTF.

This rearrangement joins TRBV30 to TRBJ1-1; no definite D call. CDR1 is GTSNPN and CDR2 is SVGIG in the germline V gene (reference sequence). There are 14 residues in the CDR3. V was trimmed by 4 bases and J by 7 bases, leaving 19 bases between them. CDR3 DNA sequence: TGTGCCTGGAATCGAGGATACCTCGATTATGAAGCTTTCTTT. It encodes CAWNRGYLDYEAFF.

This clone has just a few counts. The V call is TRBV7-2, the J call TRBJ2-3, with D uncertain. The CDR3 covers 13 residues. Trimming pared 5 bases from V and 2 bases from J, leaving 8 bases between. Germline values: CDR1 SGHTA, CDR2 FQGNSA. DNA of the CDR3: TGTGCCAGCAGCGAAGACCCCACAGATACGCAGTATTTT. It encodes CASSEDPTDTQYF.

The chain has TRBV2 and TRBJ1-1; D is unresolved. The CDR3 is 13 residues long. In germline, CDR1 is SNHLY, CDR2 FYNNEI. The germline V and J ends were trimmed by 7 bases and 3 bases, with 12 bases remaining between them. This CDR3 reads CASIARYDTEAFF. Here the CDR3 DNA reads TGTGCCAGCATTGCCCGGTACGACACTGAAGCTTTCTTT.

This clone was detected only a few times. J is TRBJ1-6 and V is TRBV7-9; D unclear. The CDR3 is made up of 14 amino acids. V was cut by 4 bases and J by 8 bases, with 12 bases left in between. CDR1 and CDR2 from the germline V gene are SEHNR and FQNEAQ (reference sequence). The DNA for the CDR3 is TGTGCCAGCAGCTCGGTTTTCGGGGATTCACCCCTCCACTTT. This translates into CASSSVFGDSPLHF.

The CDR3 sequence is CAINPLPGTGGLLGGYTF. For the CDR3, the DNA is TGTGCCATCAACCCGCTTCCAGGGACAGGAGGTCTTCTGGGTGGCTACACCTTC. The chain has TRBV10-3 and TRBJ1-2; 8 nucleotides line up with TRBD1. V dropped 7 bases and J dropped 7; count of bases not matched to a gene: 23. CDR3 length: 18 residues. Per germline, CDR1 ENHRY and CDR2 SYGVKD.

The chain employs TRBV13 and TRBJ1-5, with TRBD1 identical over 7 bases. The germline V gene has CDR1 PRHDT and CDR2 FYEKMQ (reference sequence). The J segment lost 7 bases and the V segment lost 0 bases, leaving 6 bases of the junction unmatched. The CDR3 contains 15 residues. CDR3 DNA sequence: TGTGCCAGCAGCTTAGGCCAGACAGGGACCCAGCCCCAGCATTTT. As protein: CASSLGQTGTQPQHF.

The chain employs TRBV4-1 and TRBJ1-1, with D hard to call. V lost 0 bases and J lost 6, with 17 bases in between. This CDR3 has 16 amino acids. The germline V gene encodes CDR1 MGHRA and CDR2 YSYEKL. The CDR3 bases are TGCGCCAGCAGCCAAGAGGACGGCATTGCCTTTTCTGAAGCTTTCTTT. It is translated as CASSQEDGIAFSEAFF.